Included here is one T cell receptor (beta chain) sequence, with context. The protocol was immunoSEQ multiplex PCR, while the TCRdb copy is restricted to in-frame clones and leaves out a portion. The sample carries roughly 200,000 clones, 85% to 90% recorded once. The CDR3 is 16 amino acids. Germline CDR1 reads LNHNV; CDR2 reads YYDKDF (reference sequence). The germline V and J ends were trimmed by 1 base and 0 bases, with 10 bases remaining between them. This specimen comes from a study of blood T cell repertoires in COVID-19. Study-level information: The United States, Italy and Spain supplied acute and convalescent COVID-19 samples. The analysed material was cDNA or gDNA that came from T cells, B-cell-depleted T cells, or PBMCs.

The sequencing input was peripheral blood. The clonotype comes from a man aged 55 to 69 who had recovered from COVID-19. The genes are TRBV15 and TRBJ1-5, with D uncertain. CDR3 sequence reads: CATSRGFLNSNQPQHF. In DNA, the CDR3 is TGTGCCACCAGCAGAGGTTTCCTAAATAGCAATCAGCCCCAGCATTTT.